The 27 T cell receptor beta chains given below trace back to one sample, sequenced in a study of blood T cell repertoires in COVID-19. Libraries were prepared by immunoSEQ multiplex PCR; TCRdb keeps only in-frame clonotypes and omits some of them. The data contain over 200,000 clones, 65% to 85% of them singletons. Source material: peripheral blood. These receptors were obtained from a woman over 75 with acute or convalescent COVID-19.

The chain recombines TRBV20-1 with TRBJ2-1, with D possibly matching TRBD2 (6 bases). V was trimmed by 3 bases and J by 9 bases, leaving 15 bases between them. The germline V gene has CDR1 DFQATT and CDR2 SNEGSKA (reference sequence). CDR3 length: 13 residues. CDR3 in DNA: TGCAGTGCTAGTCAAGGACTGCGGGGTGAGCAGTTCTTC. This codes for CSASQGLRGEQFF.

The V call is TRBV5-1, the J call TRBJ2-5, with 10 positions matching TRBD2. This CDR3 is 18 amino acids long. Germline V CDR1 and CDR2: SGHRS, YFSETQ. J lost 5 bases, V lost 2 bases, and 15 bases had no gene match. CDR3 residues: CASSFGSTSGIIGETQYF. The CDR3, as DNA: TGCGCCAGCAGCTTTGGGAGTACTAGCGGGATCATAGGGGAGACCCAGTACTTC.

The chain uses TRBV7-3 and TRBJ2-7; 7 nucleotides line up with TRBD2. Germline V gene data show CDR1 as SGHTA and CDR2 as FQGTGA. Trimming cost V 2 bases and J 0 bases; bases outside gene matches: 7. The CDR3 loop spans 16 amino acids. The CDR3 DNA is TGTGCCAGCAGCTTAGGCGGGGGAGCCCGCTCCTACGAGCAGTACTTC. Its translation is CASSLGGGARSYEQYF.

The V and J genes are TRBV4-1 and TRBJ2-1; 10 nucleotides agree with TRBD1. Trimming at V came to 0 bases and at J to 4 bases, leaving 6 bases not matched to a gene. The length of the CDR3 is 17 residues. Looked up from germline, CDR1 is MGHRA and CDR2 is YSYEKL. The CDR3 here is CASSQDGDRGGYNEQFF. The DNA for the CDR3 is TGCGCCAGCAGCCAAGATGGGGACAGGGGAGGGTACAATGAGCAGTTCTTC.

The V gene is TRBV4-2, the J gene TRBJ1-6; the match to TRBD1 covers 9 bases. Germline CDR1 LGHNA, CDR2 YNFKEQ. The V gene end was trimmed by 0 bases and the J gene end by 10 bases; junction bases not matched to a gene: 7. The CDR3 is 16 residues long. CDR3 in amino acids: CASSQENRGRGSPLHF. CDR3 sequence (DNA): TGTGCCAGCAGCCAAGAAAACAGGGGGCGCGGATCACCCCTCCACTTT.

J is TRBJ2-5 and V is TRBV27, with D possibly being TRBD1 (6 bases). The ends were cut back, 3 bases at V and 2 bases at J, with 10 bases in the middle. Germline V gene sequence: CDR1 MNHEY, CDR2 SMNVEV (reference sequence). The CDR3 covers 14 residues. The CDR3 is CASSLSRGQETQYF. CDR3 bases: TGTGCCAGCAGTTTGAGCAGGGGACAAGAGACCCAGTACTTC.

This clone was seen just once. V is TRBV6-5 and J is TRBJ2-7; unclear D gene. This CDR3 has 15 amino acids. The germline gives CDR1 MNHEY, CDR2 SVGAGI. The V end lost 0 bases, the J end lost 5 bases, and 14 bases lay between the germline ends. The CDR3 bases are TGTGCCAGCAGTTACTCCCTAAGCTTACTCAACGAGCAGTACTTC. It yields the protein CASSYSLSLLNEQYF.

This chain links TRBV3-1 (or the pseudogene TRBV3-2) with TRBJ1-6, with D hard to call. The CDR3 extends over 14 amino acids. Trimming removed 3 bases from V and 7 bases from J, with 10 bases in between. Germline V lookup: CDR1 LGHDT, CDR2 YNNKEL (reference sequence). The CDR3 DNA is TGTGCCAGCAGCCACATCCCTCGGAATTCACCCCTCCACTTT. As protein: CASSHIPRNSPLHF.

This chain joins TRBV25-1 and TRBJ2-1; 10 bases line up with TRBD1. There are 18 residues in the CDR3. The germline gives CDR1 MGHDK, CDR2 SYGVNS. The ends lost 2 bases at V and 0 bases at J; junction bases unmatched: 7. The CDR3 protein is CASSERTGGYRSYNEQFF. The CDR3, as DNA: TGTGCCAGCAGTGAAAGGACAGGGGGTTACCGCTCCTACAATGAGCAGTTCTTC.

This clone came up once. DNA of the CDR3: TGTGCCAGCAGTTACTCGCGGGGACGAGCTTTCTTT. This gives the protein CASSYSRGRAFF. V and J are TRBV6-5 and TRBJ1-1, with D tentatively TRBD1 (5 bases). V was pared by 0 bases and J by 10 bases, with 9 bases between. CDR3 size: 12 residues. Germline values: CDR1 MNHEY, CDR2 SVGAGI.

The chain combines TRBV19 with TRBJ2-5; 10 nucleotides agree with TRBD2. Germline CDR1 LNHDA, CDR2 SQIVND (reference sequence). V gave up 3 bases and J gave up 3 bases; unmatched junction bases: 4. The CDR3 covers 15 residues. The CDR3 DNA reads TGTGCCAGTAGTATGTGGCTAGCGGGAGAAGAGACCCAGTACTTC. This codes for CASSMWLAGEETQYF. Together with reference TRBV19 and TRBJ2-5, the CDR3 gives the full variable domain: DGGITQSPKYLFRKEGQNVTLSCEQNLNHDAMYWYRQDPGQGLRLIYYSQIVNDFQKGDIAEGYSVSREKKESFPLTVTSAQKNPTAFYLCASSMWLAGEETQYFGPGTRLLVL.

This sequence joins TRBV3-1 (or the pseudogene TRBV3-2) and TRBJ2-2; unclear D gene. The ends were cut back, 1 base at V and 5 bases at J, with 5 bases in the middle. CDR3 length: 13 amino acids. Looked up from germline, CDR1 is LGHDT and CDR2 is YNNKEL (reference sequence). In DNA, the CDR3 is TGTGCCAGCAGCCAAGTAACTACCGGGGAGCTGTTTTTT. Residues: CASSQVTTGELFF.

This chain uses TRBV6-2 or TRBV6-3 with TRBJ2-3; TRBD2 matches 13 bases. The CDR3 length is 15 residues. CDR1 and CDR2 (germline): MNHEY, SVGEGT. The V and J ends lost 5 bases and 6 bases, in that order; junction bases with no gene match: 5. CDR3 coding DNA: TGTGCCAGCAGTCGACTAGCGGGGGGTGGGGATACGCAGTATTTT. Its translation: CASSRLAGGGDTQYF.

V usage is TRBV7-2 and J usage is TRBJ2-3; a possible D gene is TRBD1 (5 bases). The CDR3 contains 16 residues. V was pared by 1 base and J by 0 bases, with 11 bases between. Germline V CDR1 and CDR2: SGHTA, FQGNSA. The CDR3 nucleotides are TGTGCCAGCAGCTTAGTTGGACGGACAAGCACAGATACGCAGTATTTT. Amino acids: CASSLVGRTSTDTQYF.

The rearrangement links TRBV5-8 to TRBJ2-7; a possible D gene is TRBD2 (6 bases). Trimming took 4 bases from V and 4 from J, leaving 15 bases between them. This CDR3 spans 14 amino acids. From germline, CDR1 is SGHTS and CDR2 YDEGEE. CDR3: CASSTTPAGYEQYF. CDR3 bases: TGTGCCAGCAGCACCACCCCGGCGGGGTACGAGCAGTACTTC.

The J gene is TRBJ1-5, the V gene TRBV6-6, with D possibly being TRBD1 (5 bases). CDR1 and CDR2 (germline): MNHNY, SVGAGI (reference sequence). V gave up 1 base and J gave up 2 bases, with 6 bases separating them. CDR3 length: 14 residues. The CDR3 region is CASSYWGGNQPQHF. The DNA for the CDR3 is TGTGCCAGCAGTTACTGGGGGGGCAATCAGCCCCAGCATTTT.

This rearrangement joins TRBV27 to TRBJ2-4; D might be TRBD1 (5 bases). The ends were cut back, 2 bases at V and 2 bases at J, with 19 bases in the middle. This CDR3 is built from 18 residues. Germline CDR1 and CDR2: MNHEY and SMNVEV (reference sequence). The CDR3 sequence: CASSLKGRTHGTKNIQYF. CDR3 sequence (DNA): TGTGCCAGCAGTTTAAAGGGCAGGACACATGGAACCAAAAACATTCAGTACTTC.

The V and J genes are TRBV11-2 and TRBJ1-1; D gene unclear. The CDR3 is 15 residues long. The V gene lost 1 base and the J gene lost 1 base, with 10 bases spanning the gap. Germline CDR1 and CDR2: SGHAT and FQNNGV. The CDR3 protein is CASSLARLPNTEAFF. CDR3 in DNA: TGTGCCAGCAGCTTAGCGAGACTGCCGAACACTGAAGCTTTCTTT.

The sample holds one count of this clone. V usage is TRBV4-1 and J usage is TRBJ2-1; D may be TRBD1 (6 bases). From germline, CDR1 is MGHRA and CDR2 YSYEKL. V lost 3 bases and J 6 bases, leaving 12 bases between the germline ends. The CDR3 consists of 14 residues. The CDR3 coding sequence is TGCGCCAGCAGCCACCCAGGACAGTCCAATGAGCAGTTCTTC. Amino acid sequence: CASSHPGQSNEQFF.

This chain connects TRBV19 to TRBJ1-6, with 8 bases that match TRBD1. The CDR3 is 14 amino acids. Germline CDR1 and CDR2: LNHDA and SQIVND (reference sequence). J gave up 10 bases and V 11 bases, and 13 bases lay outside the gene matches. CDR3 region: CASSPQGARSPLHF. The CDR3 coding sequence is TGTGCCTCAAGCCCGCAGGGGGCACGATCACCCCTCCACTTT.

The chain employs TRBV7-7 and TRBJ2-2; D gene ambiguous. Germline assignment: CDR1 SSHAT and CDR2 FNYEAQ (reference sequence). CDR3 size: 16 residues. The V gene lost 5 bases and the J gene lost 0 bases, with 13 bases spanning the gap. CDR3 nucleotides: TGTGCCAGCAGCCTCGACGGCGGTGCGAACACCGGGGAGCTGTTTTTT. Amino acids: CASSLDGGANTGELFF.

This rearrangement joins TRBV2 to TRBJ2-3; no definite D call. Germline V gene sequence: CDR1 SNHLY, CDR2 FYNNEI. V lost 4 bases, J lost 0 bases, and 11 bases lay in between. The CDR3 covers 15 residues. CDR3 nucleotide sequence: TGTGCCAGCAGTGTCCTTATAGCTAGCACAGATACGCAGTATTTT. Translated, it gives CASSVLIASTDTQYF.

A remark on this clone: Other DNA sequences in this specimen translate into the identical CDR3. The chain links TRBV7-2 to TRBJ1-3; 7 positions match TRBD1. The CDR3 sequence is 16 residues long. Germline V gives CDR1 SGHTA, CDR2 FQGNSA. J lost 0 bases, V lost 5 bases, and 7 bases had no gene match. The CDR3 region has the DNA TGTGCCAGCAGCCCTCAGGGGGGAATCTCTGGAAACACCATATATTTT. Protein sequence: CASSPQGGISGNTIYF.

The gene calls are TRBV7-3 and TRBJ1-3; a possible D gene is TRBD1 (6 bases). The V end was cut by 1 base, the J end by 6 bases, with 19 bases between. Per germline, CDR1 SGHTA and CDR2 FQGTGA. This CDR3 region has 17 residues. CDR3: CASSLNASTGPPNTIYF. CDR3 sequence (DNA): TGTGCCAGCAGCTTAAACGCCTCGACAGGCCCGCCAAACACCATATATTTT.

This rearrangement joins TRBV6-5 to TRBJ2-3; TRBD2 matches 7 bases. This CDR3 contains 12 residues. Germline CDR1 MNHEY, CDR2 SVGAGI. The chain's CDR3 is CAVGGSTDTQYF. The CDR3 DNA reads TGTGCAGTGGGGGGGAGCACAGATACGCAGTATTTT.

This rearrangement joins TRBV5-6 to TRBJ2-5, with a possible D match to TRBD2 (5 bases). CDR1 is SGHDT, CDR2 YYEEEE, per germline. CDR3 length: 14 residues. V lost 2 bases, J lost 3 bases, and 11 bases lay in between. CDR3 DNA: TGTGCCAGCAGCTTTAATCTGGGAGAAGAGACCCAGTACTTC. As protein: CASSFNLGEETQYF.

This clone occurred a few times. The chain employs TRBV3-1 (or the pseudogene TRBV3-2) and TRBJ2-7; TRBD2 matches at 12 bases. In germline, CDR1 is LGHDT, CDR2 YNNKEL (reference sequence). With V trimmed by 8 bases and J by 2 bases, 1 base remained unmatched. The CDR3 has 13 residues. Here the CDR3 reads CASGLAGPYEQYF. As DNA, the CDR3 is TGTGCCAGCGGACTAGCGGGACCCTACGAGCAGTACTTC.